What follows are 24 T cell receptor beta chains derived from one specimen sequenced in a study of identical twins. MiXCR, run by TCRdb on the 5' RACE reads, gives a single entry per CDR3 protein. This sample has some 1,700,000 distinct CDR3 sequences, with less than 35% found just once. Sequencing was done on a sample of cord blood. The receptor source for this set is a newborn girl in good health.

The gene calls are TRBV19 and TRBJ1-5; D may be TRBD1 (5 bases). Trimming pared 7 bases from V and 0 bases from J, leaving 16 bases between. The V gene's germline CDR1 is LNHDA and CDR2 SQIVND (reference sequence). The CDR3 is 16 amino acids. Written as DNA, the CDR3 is TGTGCCAGTACCCCAAGGGCAGGGTTTAGCAATCAGCCCCAGCATTTT. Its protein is CASTPRAGFSNQPQHF.

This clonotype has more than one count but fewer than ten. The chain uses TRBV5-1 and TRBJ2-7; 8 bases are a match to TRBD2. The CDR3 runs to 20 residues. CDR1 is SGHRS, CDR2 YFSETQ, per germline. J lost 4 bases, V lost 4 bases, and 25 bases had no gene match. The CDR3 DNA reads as TGCGCCAGCAGCCAACTATTCATTCCCGGGAGGAGCGGGAGTACTTACGAGCAGTACTTC. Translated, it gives CASSQLFIPGRSGSTYEQYF.

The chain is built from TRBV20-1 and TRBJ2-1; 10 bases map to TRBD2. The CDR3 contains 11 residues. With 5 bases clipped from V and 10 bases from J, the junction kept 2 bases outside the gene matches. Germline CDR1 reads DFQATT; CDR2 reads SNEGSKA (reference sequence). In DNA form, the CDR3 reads TGCAGTGCTTCTAGCGGGAGAGAGCAGTTCTTC. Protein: CSASSGREQFF.

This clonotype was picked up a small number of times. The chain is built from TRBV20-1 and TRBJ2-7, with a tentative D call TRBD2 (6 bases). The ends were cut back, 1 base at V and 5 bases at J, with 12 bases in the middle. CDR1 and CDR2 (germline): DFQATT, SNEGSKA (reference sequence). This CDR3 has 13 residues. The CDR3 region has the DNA TGCAGTGCTAGAGCAGGGAGGTACGACGAGCAGTACTTC. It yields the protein CSARAGRYDEQYF.

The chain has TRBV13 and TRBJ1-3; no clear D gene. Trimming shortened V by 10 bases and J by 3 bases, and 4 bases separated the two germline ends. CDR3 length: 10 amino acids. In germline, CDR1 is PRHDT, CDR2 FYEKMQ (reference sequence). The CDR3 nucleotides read TGTGCCACCTTTGGAAACACCATATATTTT. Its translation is CATFGNTIYF. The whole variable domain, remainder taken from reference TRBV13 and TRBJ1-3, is AAGVIQSPRHLIKEKRETATLKCYPIPRHDTVYWYQQGPGQDPQFLISFYEKMQSDKGSIPDRFSAQQFSDYHSELNMSSLELGDSALYFCATFGNTIYFGEGSWLTVV.

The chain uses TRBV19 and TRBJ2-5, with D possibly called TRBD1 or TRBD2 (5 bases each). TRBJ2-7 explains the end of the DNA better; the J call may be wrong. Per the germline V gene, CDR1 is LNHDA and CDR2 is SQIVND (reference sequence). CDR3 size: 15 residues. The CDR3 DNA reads TGTGCCAGTAGTTTCCCATCCGGGACGGTCTACGAGCAGTACTTC. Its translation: CASSFPSGTVYEQYF.

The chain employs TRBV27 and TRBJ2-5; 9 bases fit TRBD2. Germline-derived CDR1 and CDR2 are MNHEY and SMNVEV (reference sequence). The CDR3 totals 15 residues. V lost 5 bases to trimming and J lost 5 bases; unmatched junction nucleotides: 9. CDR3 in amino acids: CASSTVAGAAETQYF. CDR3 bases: TGTGCCAGCAGTACCGTAGCGGGAGCCGCTGAGACCCAGTACTTC.

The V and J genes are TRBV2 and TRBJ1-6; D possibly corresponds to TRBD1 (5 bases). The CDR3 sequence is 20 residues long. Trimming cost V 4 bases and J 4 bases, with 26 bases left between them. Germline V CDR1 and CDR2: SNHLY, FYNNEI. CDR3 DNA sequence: TGTGCCAGCAGTGTGGGGGGTAGGTCCGGGTTACAGGAATATAATTCACCCCTCCACTTT. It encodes CASSVGGRSGLQEYNSPLHF.

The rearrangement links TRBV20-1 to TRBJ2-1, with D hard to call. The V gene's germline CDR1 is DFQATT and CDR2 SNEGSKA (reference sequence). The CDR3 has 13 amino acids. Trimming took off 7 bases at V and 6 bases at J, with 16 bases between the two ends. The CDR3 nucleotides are TGCAGTGATCTCGACTCCTTCGCCAATGAGCAGTTCTTC. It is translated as CSDLDSFANEQFF.

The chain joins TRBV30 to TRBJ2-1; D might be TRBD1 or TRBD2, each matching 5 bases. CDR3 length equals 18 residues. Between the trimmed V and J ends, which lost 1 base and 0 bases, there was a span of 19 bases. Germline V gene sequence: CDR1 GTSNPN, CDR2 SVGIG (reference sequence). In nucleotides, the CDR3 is TGTGCCTGGAGTGGGCAGGGACCAGCCTGGAGCTCCTACAATGAGCAGTTCTTC. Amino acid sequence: CAWSGQGPAWSSYNEQFF.

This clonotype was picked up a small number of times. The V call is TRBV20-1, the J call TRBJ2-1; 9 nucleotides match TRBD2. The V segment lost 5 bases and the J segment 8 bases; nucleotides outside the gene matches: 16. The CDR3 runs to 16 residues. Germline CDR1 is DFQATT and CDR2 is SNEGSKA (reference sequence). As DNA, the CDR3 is TGCAGTGCTCCCCCTGGGGGTAGCGGGAGTCGATATGAGCAGTTCTTC. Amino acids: CSAPPGGSGSRYEQFF.

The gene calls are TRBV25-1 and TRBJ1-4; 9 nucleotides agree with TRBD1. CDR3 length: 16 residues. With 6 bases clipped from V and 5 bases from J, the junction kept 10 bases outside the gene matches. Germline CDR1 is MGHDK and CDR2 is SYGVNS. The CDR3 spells CASSGPTGGENEKLFF. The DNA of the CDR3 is TGTGCCAGCAGCGGCCCCACAGGGGGCGAGAATGAAAAACTGTTTTTT.

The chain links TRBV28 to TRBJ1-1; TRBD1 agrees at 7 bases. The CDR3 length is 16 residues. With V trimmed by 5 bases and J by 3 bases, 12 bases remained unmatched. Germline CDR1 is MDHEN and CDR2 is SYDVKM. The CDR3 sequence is CASSPATGRIDTEAFF. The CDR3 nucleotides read TGTGCCAGCAGTCCGGCGACAGGGAGGATCGACACTGAAGCTTTCTTT.

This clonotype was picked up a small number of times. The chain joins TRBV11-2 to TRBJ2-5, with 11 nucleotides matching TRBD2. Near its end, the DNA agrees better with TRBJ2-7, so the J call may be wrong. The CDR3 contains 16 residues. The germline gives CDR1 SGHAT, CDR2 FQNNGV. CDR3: CASSASGTSGPYEQYF. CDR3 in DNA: TGTGCCAGCAGCGCATCCGGGACTAGCGGTCCCTACGAGCAGTACTTC.

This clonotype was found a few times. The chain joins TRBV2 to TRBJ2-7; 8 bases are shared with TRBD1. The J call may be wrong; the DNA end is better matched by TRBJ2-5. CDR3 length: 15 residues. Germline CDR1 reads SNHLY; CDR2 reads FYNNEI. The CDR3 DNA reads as TGTGCCAGCAGTGCACAGGGGGGAGTTGGAGAGACCCAGTACTTC. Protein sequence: CASSAQGGVGETQYF.

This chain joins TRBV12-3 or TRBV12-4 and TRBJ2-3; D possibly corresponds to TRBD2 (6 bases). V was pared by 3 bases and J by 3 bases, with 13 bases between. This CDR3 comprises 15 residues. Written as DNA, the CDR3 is TGTGCCAGCAGTTTTCCCGGGACTCGAACAGATACGCAGTATTTT. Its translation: CASSFPGTRTDTQYF.

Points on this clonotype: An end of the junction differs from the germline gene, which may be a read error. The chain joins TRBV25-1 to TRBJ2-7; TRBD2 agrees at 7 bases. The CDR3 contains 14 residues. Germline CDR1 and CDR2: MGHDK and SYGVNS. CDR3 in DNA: TGTGCCAGCAATGAATGGGGGGGGTCCTACGAGCAGTACTTC. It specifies CASNEWGGSYEQYF.

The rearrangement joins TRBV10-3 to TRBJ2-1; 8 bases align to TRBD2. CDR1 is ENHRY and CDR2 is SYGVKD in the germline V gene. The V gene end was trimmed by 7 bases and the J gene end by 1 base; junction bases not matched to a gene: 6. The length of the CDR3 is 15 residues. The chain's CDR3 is CAIILSGGSYNEQFF. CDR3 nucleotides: TGTGCCATCATTTTGTCGGGGGGGTCCTACAATGAGCAGTTCTTC.

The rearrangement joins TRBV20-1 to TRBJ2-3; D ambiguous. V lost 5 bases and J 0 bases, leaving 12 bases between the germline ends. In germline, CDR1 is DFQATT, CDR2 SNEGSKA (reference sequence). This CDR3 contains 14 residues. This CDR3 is CSACVGPSTDTQYF. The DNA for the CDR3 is TGCAGTGCTTGCGTTGGGCCTAGCACAGATACGCAGTATTTT.

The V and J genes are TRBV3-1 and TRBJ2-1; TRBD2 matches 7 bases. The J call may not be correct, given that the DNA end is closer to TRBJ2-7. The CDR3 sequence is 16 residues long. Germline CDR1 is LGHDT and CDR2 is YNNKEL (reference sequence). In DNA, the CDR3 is TGTGCCAGCAGCCAAGAGTTCCAGCGGGGCTACAATGAGCAGTACTTC. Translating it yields CASSQEFQRGYNEQYF.

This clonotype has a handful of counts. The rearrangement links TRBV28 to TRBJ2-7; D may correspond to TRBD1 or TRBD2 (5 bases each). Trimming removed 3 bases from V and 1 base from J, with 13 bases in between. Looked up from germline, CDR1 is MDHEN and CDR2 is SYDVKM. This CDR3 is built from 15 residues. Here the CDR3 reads CASSFLGTHSYEQYF. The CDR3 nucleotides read TGTGCCAGCAGTTTCTTGGGGACCCATTCCTACGAGCAGTACTTC.

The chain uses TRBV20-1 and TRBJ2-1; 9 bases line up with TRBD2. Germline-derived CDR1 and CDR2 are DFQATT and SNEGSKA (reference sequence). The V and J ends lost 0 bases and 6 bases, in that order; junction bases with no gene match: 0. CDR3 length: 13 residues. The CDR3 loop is CSARETSGNEQFF. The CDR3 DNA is TGCAGTGCTAGAGAGACTAGCGGCAATGAGCAGTTCTTC.

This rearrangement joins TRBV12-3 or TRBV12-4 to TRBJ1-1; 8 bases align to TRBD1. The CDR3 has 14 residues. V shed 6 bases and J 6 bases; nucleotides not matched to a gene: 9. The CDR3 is CASSRNGQGPEAFF. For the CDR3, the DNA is TGTGCCAGCAGCCGGAATGGACAGGGTCCTGAAGCTTTCTTT.

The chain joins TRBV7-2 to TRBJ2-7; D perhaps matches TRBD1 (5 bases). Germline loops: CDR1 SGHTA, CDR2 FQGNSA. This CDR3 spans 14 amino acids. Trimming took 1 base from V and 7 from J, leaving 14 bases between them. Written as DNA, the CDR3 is TGTGCCAGCAGCTTAGTACAGGCCTACAATGAGCAGTACTTC. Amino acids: CASSLVQAYNEQYF. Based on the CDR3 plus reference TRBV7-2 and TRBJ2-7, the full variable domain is GAGVSQSPSNKVTEKGKDVELRCDPISGHTALYWYRQSLGQGLEFLIYFQGNSAPDKSGLPSDRFSAERTGGSVSTLTIQRTQQEDSAVYLCASSLVQAYNEQYFGPGTRLTVT.